The clone carrying this TCR beta chain has ten or more counts. These data are taken from a study of molecular identifiers for immune sequencing clone quantification. The overall study: Five aliquots were made in replicates from the RNA of roughly 20,000 or 100,000 naive CD8 cells, and four were sequenced.

Investigators produced naive CD8 libraries from about 19,000 to 1,100,000 sorted cells, drawing on 10%, 30% or 50% RNA. TCRdb redid the calling of the PCR reads with MiXCR, one entry per CDR3 protein. Among about 630,000 distinct CDR3 sequences listed, 25% were seen once. This CDR3 spans 15 amino acids. V was pared by 3 bases and J by 5 bases, with 6 bases of the junction left unmatched. The V and J genes are TRBV5-7 and TRBJ1-4; 8 positions match TRBD1. Being an ORF, TRBV5-7 has a function that is uncertain. This TCR was sampled from a human donor in good health. Some libraries in this study had Jurkat cell RNA spiked in. Specimen: naive CD8+ T cells from blood, with Jurkat cell RNA spiked in. Subset given: FACS-sorted CD8+CD4-CCR7+CD45RA+ naive T cells. The CDR3 coding sequence is TGTGCCAGCAGCTGGCGGGACAGGCAAAATGAAAAACTGTTTTTT. It is translated as CASSWRDRQNEKLFF.